This T cell receptor beta chain was observed in a study of blood T cell repertoires in COVID-19. Across the whole study: Samples representing acute and convalescent COVID-19 were sourced from the United States, Italy and Spain.

The V and J ends lost 5 bases and 2 bases, in that order; junction bases with no gene match: 8. Looked up from germline, CDR1 is SQVTM and CDR2 is ANQGSEA. The CDR3 is made up of 14 amino acids. TCRdb keeps only in-frame clones here, not all; method: immunoSEQ multiplex PCR. The sample carries 250,000 or so clones, approximately 90% recorded once. Participant-given clinical history determined each cohort assignment. Specimen: PBMCs or T cells enriched from blood (not recorded which). The origin of this receptor is a human donor in a cohort exposed to, infected with or recovered from COVID-19 (not recorded which). The donor label of this sample is uncertain. This chain connects TRBV29-1 to TRBJ2-7; TRBD1 agrees at 8 bases. DNA for the CDR3: TGCAGCGTTTTAAAGACAGGGGCGGCCTACGAGCAGTACTTC. As protein: CSVLKTGAAYEQYF.